These 2 T cell receptor beta chains originate from one sample sequenced in a study of shared clonotypes between healthy human individuals. Libraries were prepared by immunoSEQ multiplex PCR; TCRdb keeps only in-frame clonotypes and omits some of them. This repertoire shows about 490,000 clones, roughly 85% found once; its top ten account for around 12%. The sequencing input was PBMCs. The receptors originated from a middle-aged woman in good health. Some clones in this sample may be carry-over from other donors' samples.

The sample holds one count of this clone. This sequence joins TRBV7-2 and TRBJ2-3; TRBD2 matches 14 bases. The CDR3 has 16 amino acids. The J segment lost 3 bases and the V segment lost 5 bases, leaving 4 bases of the junction unmatched. Germline CDR1 reads SGHTA; CDR2 reads FQGNSA. The CDR3 reads CASSQRLAGGTDTQYF. As DNA, the CDR3 is TGTGCCAGCAGCCAGCGACTAGCGGGAGGGACAGATACGCAGTATTTT.

Of note for this clone: One junction end does not reproduce the germline sequence, and a read error may be involved. The chain joins TRBV7-7 to TRBJ2-7; 10 bases are shared with TRBD2. Germline loops: CDR1 SSHAT, CDR2 FNYEAQ (reference sequence). This CDR3 has 13 residues. The CDR3 nucleotides read TGTGCTAGCAGCTCTAGCGGGAGTTACGAGCAGTACTTC. It codes for CASSSSGSYEQYF.